The 30 T cell receptor beta chains presented below share a single source sample, sequenced in a study of T-cell reconstitution after alpha-beta-depleted transplantation in children. For TCRbeta, the library was prepared with unique molecular identifiers. TCRdb called the PCR reads again in MiXCR, with one record for every CDR3 protein. The sample has over 200,000 distinct CDR3 sequences, 11% seen once. The sample in question was PBMCs, obtained before TCRalphabeta/CD19-depleted stem cell transplant. The receptor set was obtained from a child under two years old with acute myeloid leukemia, due to receive a stem cell transplant.

This clonotype was seen a few times. The rearrangement uses TRBV20-1 and TRBJ2-5; no definite D call. The CDR3 runs 11 residues. V was pared by 5 bases and J by 4 bases, with 8 bases between. Germline assignment: CDR1 DFQATT and CDR2 SNEGSKA (reference sequence). CDR3 sequence: CSAEHTETQYF. The CDR3 region has the DNA TGCAGTGCTGAACATACAGAGACCCAGTACTTC.

In the case of this clonotype: A much larger clone differs from this one at a single base, so this may be a read error. V gene TRBV4-1 combines with J gene TRBJ2-2; weak D call: TRBD2 (5 bases). V lost 4 bases, J lost 6 bases, and 18 bases lay in between. The CDR3 covers 16 residues. The germline V gene has CDR1 MGHRA and CDR2 YSYEKL. CDR3 amino acids: CASSRISVRSAGELFF. The CDR3 coding sequence is TGCGCCAGCAGCCGGATTAGCGTGAGATCGGCCGGGGAGCTGTTTTTT.

This clonotype was detected ten times or more. V gene TRBV5-1 combines with J gene TRBJ1-2; D is unresolved. The V and J ends lost 4 bases and 0 bases respectively, with 16 bases between them. From germline, CDR1 is SGHRS and CDR2 YFSETQ. The CDR3 loop spans 16 amino acids. As DNA, the CDR3 is TGCGCCAGCAGCGCACAAGCAGTCGGTTCTAACTATGGCTACACCTTC. It codes for CASSAQAVGSNYGYTF.

In this sample, this clonotype turned up a few times. This CDR3 reads CASSQGDRVSNQPQHF. CDR3 bases: TGTGCCAGCAGCCAAGGGGACAGGGTGAGCAATCAGCCCCAGCATTTT. V gene TRBV4-2 combines with J gene TRBJ1-5; 9 nucleotides match TRBD1. CDR3 size: 16 residues. The germline V gene has CDR1 LGHNA and CDR2 YNFKEQ. V shed 1 base, J shed 1 base, and the junction held 2 bases outside the gene matches.

Ten or more counts support this clonotype. The chain joins TRBV5-1 to TRBJ2-2, with 8 bases aligning to TRBD1. The V and J ends lost 3 bases and 7 bases, in that order; junction bases with no gene match: 5. This CDR3 has 14 amino acids. From germline, CDR1 is SGHRS and CDR2 YFSETQ. The CDR3 loop reads CASSWDRRGGELFF. CDR3 nucleotide sequence: TGCGCCAGCAGCTGGGACAGGAGAGGCGGGGAGCTGTTTTTT.

This clonotype was counted ten times or more. V and J are TRBV7-3 and TRBJ2-1, with D hard to call. The V and J ends lost 0 bases and 7 bases respectively, with 10 bases between them. Germline-derived CDR1 and CDR2 are SGHTA and FQGTGA. The CDR3 loop spans 14 amino acids. The chain's CDR3 is CASSLTSSGNEQFF. The DNA of the CDR3 is TGTGCCAGCAGCTTAACTAGCAGTGGGAATGAGCAGTTCTTC. The full variable domain, in which reference TRBV7-3 and TRBJ2-1 provide the parts outside the CDR3, is GAGVSQTPSNKVTEKGKYVELRCDPISGHTALYWYRQSLGQGPEFLIYFQGTGAADDSGLPNDRFFAVRPEGSVSTLKIQRTERGDSAVYLCASSLTSSGNEQFFGPGTRLTVL.

In this sample, this clonotype turned up a few times. The V and J genes are TRBV29-1 and TRBJ2-7; 10 bases are a match to TRBD1. The CDR3 is 12 amino acids. Germline loops: CDR1 SQVTM, CDR2 ANQGSEA. V lost 7 bases, J lost 7 bases, and 7 bases stayed unmatched. The CDR3 loop is CSAGTGAREQYF. In nucleotides, the CDR3 is TGCAGCGCCGGGACAGGGGCACGAGAGCAGTACTTC.

The CDR3 DNA sequence: TGTGCCAGCACCAAGTCGGTGATCACGGGTGAGCAGTTCTTC. It yields the protein CASTKSVITGEQFF. The chain uses TRBV2 and TRBJ2-1; D not resolved. Per the germline V gene, CDR1 is SNHLY and CDR2 is FYNNEI. The CDR3 runs to 14 residues. V lost 7 bases, J lost 9 bases, and 19 bases lay in between.

The table lists this clonotype with many counts. V and J are TRBV29-1 and TRBJ2-3; TRBD2 might be the D (6 bases). Germline loops: CDR1 SQVTM, CDR2 ANQGSEA. The CDR3 is 14 residues long. V lost 0 bases to trimming and J lost 3 bases, with 10 bases between them. The CDR3 region is CSVEDEAGTDTQYF. In DNA form, the CDR3 reads TGCAGCGTTGAAGATGAGGCGGGAACAGATACGCAGTATTTT.

In its sample, this clonotype was seen many times. In DNA form, the CDR3 reads TGTGCCAGCAGCCGGGACTTCCCCAGCGAGCAGTACTTC. It yields the protein CASSRDFPSEQYF. The gene calls are TRBV7-2 and TRBJ2-7; TRBD2 might be the D (6 bases). This CDR3 has 13 residues. Trimming removed 5 bases at V and 6 bases at J, with 14 bases between. Germline V gene data show CDR1 as SGHTA and CDR2 as FQGNSA.

There are a few counts of this clonotype. The V and J genes are TRBV5-1 and TRBJ2-3; 9 nucleotides agree with TRBD2. The CDR3 is 16 residues long. With 6 bases clipped from V and 4 bases from J, the junction kept 12 bases outside the gene matches. Germline V gene sequence: CDR1 SGHRS, CDR2 YFSETQ. The CDR3 loop reads CASTRVAGGPPDTQYF. CDR3 nucleotide sequence: TGCGCCAGCACCCGTGTCGCGGGGGGGCCGCCAGATACGCAGTATTTT. The variable domain in full, completed from reference TRBV5-1 and TRBJ2-3, reads KAGVTQTPRYLIKTRGQQVTLSCSPISGHRSVSWYQQTPGQGLQFLFEYFSETQRNKGNFPGRFSGRQFSNSRSEMNVSTLELGDSALYLCASTRVAGGPPDTQYFGPGTRLTVL.

With regard to this clonotype: A much larger clone differs by one base, so this may be a read error. In this CDR3 the conserved last residue, phenylalanine or tryptophan, is missing, so a read error is likely. No DNA is shown, since the ends of the CDR3 on it are uncertain; the CDR3 is the one TCRdb lists. The rearrangement joins TRBV21-1 to TRBJ2-7. TRBV21-1 is a recognized pseudogene. The CDR3 extends over 11 residues, inclusive of both ends. Here the CDR3 reads CASRRFDEQYL.

This clonotype has at least ten counts. The chain links TRBV18 to TRBJ1-1; no definite D call. Trimming shortened V by 4 bases and J by 0 bases, and 6 bases separated the two germline ends. This CDR3 region has 13 residues. Looked up from germline, CDR1 is KGHSH and CDR2 is LQKENI. The CDR3 nucleotides read TGTGCCAGCTCACTCCAAATGAACACTGAAGCTTTCTTT. Amino acid sequence: CASSLQMNTEAFF.

This clonotype was seen repeatedly, ten times or more. The chain is built from TRBV5-1 and TRBJ2-2, with 9 nucleotides matching TRBD1. CDR1 SGHRS and CDR2 YFSETQ come from the germline V gene. V lost 4 bases to trimming and J lost 4 bases; unmatched junction nucleotides: 5. The CDR3 has 15 amino acids. The CDR3 coding sequence is TGCGCCAGCAGCCTGACAGGGGGACTCACCGGGGAGCTGTTTTTT. This codes for CASSLTGGLTGELFF.

In this sample, this clonotype turned up many times. This chain uses TRBV7-9 with TRBJ2-2, with 9 bases identical to TRBD2. Germline V lookup: CDR1 SEHNR, CDR2 FQNEAQ (reference sequence). The CDR3 runs 16 residues. V was pared by 3 bases and J by 0 bases, with 2 bases of the junction left unmatched. CDR3 in DNA: TGTGCCAGCAGCTTGGCTAGCGGGGCGAACACCGGGGAGCTGTTTTTT. Residues: CASSLASGANTGELFF.

This clonotype was counted at least ten times. This sequence joins TRBV29-1 and TRBJ1-1; tentative D call: TRBD1 (6 bases). The germline V gene has CDR1 SQVTM and CDR2 ANQGSEA. With 2 bases removed from V and 4 bases from J, the gap between germline ends came to 20 bases. The CDR3 has 16 residues. In nucleotides, the CDR3 is TGCAGCGTTGAAAATAGCGACAGGAGAGTCCTCACTGAAGCTTTCTTT. Translating it yields CSVENSDRRVLTEAFF. The entire variable domain, with the rest obtained from reference TRBV29-1 and TRBJ1-1, is as follows: SAVISQKPSRDICQRGTSLTIQCQVDSQVTMMFWYRQQPGQSLTLIATANQGSEATYESGFVIDKFPISRPNLTFSTLTVSNMSPEDSSIYLCSVENSDRRVLTEAFFGQGTRLTVV.

This clonotype was recorded at least ten times. This rearrangement joins TRBV27 to TRBJ2-1; D may correspond to TRBD1 or TRBD2 (5 bases each). The germline V gene encodes CDR1 MNHEY and CDR2 SMNVEV (reference sequence). Trimming left V 4 bases short and J 6 bases short, with 13 bases between. This CDR3 has 14 residues. CDR3 DNA: TGTGCCAGCAGTTACCAGGGAGTCCGCAATGAGCAGTTCTTC. The encoded protein is CASSYQGVRNEQFF.

There are many counts of this clonotype. V usage is TRBV28 and J usage is TRBJ1-2; D perhaps matches TRBD1 (5 bases). Looked up from germline, CDR1 is MDHEN and CDR2 is SYDVKM. The CDR3 runs to 15 residues. The V gene lost 2 bases and the J gene lost 5 bases, with 15 bases spanning the gap. This chain's CDR3 is CASSLPPGTGYGYTF. The CDR3 DNA follows: TGTGCCAGCAGTTTACCACCAGGGACGGGGTATGGCTACACCTTC.

This clonotype came up many times. The gene calls are TRBV7-8 and TRBJ2-6; D is ambiguous. From germline, CDR1 is SGHVS and CDR2 FQNEAQ. Trimming stripped 7 bases from V and 0 bases from J, with 16 bases between. The CDR3 length is 17 residues. CDR3 loop: CASTSVGQSSGANVLTF. The CDR3 DNA reads TGTGCCAGCACCTCGGTCGGTCAGAGCTCTGGGGCCAACGTCCTGACTTTC.

This clonotype was seen at least ten times. The V call is TRBV5-5, the J call TRBJ2-2; 7 positions agree with TRBD2. Germline V lookup: CDR1 SGHKS, CDR2 YYEKEE (reference sequence). This CDR3 has 15 residues. With 6 bases clipped from V and 4 bases from J, the junction kept 9 bases outside the gene matches. The CDR3 coding sequence is TGTGCCAGCAACCCTAGGGAGGGATTCACCGGGGAGCTGTTTTTT. Protein: CASNPREGFTGELFF.

This clonotype was seen only a few times. CDR3 amino acids: CSARSTTGTSGGETPSTDTQYF. The CDR3 DNA reads TGCAGTGCTAGAAGTACCACCGGGACTAGCGGGGGGGAGACCCCTAGCACAGATACGCAGTATTTT. V usage is TRBV20-1 and J usage is TRBJ2-3, with 16 bases matching TRBD2. The V gene's germline CDR1 is DFQATT and CDR2 SNEGSKA (reference sequence). Trimming removed 2 bases from V and 0 bases from J; junction bases left unmatched: 17. The CDR3 totals 22 residues.

This clonotype occurred many times. The gene calls are TRBV7-8 and TRBJ1-6; perhaps TRBD1 as D (6 bases). The V gene lost 0 bases and the J gene lost 9 bases, with 15 bases spanning the gap. This CDR3 comprises 16 residues. From germline, CDR1 is SGHVS and CDR2 FQNEAQ. CDR3: CASSLAGANIISPLHF. The CDR3 DNA follows: TGTGCCAGCAGCTTAGCGGGGGCGAATATAATTTCACCCCTCCACTTT.

This clonotype was observed many times. The V gene is TRBV28, the J gene TRBJ2-5; TRBD2 might be the D (5 bases). CDR1 and CDR2 from the germline V gene are MDHEN and SYDVKM. V dropped 5 bases and J dropped 0 bases, with 10 bases sitting between them. This CDR3 has 14 residues. CDR3 sequence reads: CASSPGGYQETQYF. In nucleotides, the CDR3 is TGTGCCAGCAGTCCAGGCGGGTACCAAGAGACCCAGTACTTC.

This clonotype was seen ten or more times. The chain combines TRBV6-2 or TRBV6-3 with TRBJ1-5; 7 bases map to TRBD1. This CDR3 has 15 amino acids. Germline V gene lookup returns CDR1 MNHEY and CDR2 SVGEGT. The V and J ends lost 8 bases and 5 bases, in that order; junction bases with no gene match: 12. The chain's CDR3 is CASRLDRVWDQPQHF. CDR3 in DNA: TGTGCCAGCCGCCTTGACAGGGTGTGGGATCAGCCCCAGCATTTT.

This clonotype was observed a handful of times. The chain employs TRBV5-1 and TRBJ2-1; 11 bases fit TRBD2. Germline V lookup: CDR1 SGHRS, CDR2 YFSETQ. The CDR3 consists of 17 residues. Germline trimming cut 7 bases from V and 0 bases from J; bases unmatched to any gene: 9. The CDR3 region is CASGPGLAEFSYNEQFF. The CDR3 coding sequence is TGCGCCAGCGGGCCGGGACTAGCGGAATTCTCCTACAATGAGCAGTTCTTC.

In the case of this clonotype: This sequence may be a read error, since a much larger clone differs from it by one base. V gene TRBV5-1 combines with J gene TRBJ2-7; tentative D call: TRBD2 (5 bases). The CDR3 consists of 13 residues. V gave up 0 bases and J gave up 6 bases, with 10 bases separating them. Per the germline V gene, CDR1 is SGHRS and CDR2 is YFSETQ. Written as DNA, the CDR3 is TGCGCCAGCAGCTTGGCGAAGGACTCCGAGCAGTACTTC. It yields the protein CASSLAKDSEQYF.

For this clonotype: Its ends do not fully match the called genes, so a read error is possible. The rearrangement joins TRBV6-2 or TRBV6-3 to TRBJ2-2; tentative D call: TRBD2 (6 bases). Germline lookup yields CDR1 MNHEY and CDR2 SVGEGT. The CDR3 sequence is 14 residues long. The CDR3 DNA reads as TGTGCCAGCACTGGGACTGCGAACCCCGGGGACCTGTTTTTT. Protein sequence: CASTGTANPGDLFF.

This clonotype was counted ten times or more. V usage is TRBV10-3 and J usage is TRBJ2-1; 9 positions agree with TRBD2. Per germline, CDR1 ENHRY and CDR2 SYGVKD. The CDR3 spans 16 residues. J gave up 4 bases and V 0 bases, and 4 bases lay outside the gene matches. Written as DNA, the CDR3 is TGTGCCATCAGTGAGTCGTATAGCGGGGGATACAATGAGCAGTTCTTC. Residues: CAISESYSGGYNEQFF.

The rearrangement uses TRBV29-1 and TRBJ2-2, with D hard to call. The germline CDR1 and CDR2 sequences are SQVTM and ANQGSEA. This CDR3 contains 12 residues. With 4 bases removed from V and 4 bases from J, the gap between germline ends came to 7 bases. CDR3: CSVVAPTGELFF. CDR3 bases: TGCAGCGTTGTCGCGCCCACCGGGGAGCTGTTTTTT.

In its sample, this clonotype was seen many times. The genes are TRBV12-3 or TRBV12-4 and TRBJ2-7; D might be TRBD2 (5 bases). Between the trimmed V and J ends, which lost 6 bases and 7 bases, there was a span of 19 bases. The CDR3 sequence is 14 residues long. CDR3 nucleotides: TGTGCCAGCAGCTCTCCGACTCGACGCGGGGAGCAGTACTTC. Translating it yields CASSSPTRRGEQYF.